Only one count was recorded for the clone carrying this T cell receptor beta chain. Its target is not known. The table came from immunoSEQ multiplex PCR; TCRdb's copy has only in-frame clones and leaves some out. The sample holds 200,000 to 250,000 clones, approximately 84% seen once. This sample is part of a study of cytomegalovirus exposure and HLA in healthy donors. Study-wide results and caveats: As was reported, the classifier diagnosed cytomegalovirus status with high specificity and sensitivity. There were 160 or so TCR beta chains listed as cytomegalovirus-associated.

The V end was cut by 1 base, the J end by 2 bases, with 10 bases between. In germline, CDR1 is SGHNT, CDR2 YYREEE (reference sequence). The CDR3 runs to 14 residues. Sequenced material: PBMCs. This chain connects TRBV5-4 to TRBJ2-7; unclear D gene. This receptor was identified in a man younger than 30 in good health and CMV-seropositive. DNA of the CDR3: TGTGCCAGCAGCTTGCGGTCTGGGACCTACGAGCAGTACTTC. This sequence encodes CASSLRSGTYEQYF.